Listed below are T cell receptor beta chains from one sample, sequenced in a study of vaccination effects on CD4 cells after COVID-19. No antigen has been identified for these receptors. Profiled with immunoSEQ multiplex PCR; TCRdb holds only in-frame clones, not every one. Found here are roughly 71,000 clones, under 80% of them singletons; the top ten hold about 0.91%. The specimen comprised CD4+ T cells from PBMCs cultured with HCoV-OC43 spike peptides, sampled after COVID-19 vaccination. The receptors originated from a human donor who received a COVID-19 vaccine. Both conserved end residues are part of each CDR3. The D gene is left open where the match is weak. Size is stated for part of the rows, as once, few or many counts, or as a class when the clone is expanded.

clone_size	v_call	d_call	j_call	cdr3_nt	cdr3_aa
NA	TRBV7-6	TRBD2	TRBJ2-3	TGTGCCAGCAGCTCGGATGTAACCGGGACTAGCGGGGGGGCGCAGTATTTT	CASSSDVTGTSGGAQYF
NA	TRBV10-3	TRBD1	TRBJ2-1	TGTGCCATCAGTGAGTCGCCGACAGGGTTCTCCTACAATGAGCAGTTCTTC	CAISESPTGFSYNEQFF
once	TRBV21-1	NA	TRBJ2-5	TGTGCCAGCTTAATGCCAGGGGAGACCCAGTACTTC	CASLMPGETQYF
NA	TRBV5-4	NA	TRBJ1-2	TGTGCCAGCAGCCCAACGGCGGGGTATGGCTACACCTTC	CASSPTAGYGYTF
NA	TRBV5-5	TRBD2	TRBJ2-3	TGTGCCAGCAGCCTGGGACTAGCGGGGCGCACAGATACGCAGTATTTT	CASSLGLAGRTDTQYF
NA	TRBV24-1	NA	TRBJ2-3	TGTGCCACCAGTGTCGGTCGATATAGCACAGATACGCAGTATTTT	CATSVGRYSTDTQYF
NA	TRBV7-2	TRBD2	TRBJ2-5	TGTGCCAGCGGGTCGGGGAGCGGGGGGGAGACCCAGTACTTC	CASGSGSGGETQYF
NA	TRBV20-1	TRBD1	TRBJ1-6	TGCAGTGCTAGTAAGGACAGGGATTCACCCCTCCACTTT	CSASKDRDSPLHF
NA	TRBV5-1	NA	TRBJ1-4	TGCGCCAGCAGCAGCTCCGAAAAACTGTTTTTT	CASSSSEKLFF
NA	TRBV9	NA	TRBJ2-2	TGTGCCAGCAGCCCTAAAGGGATACGGGGTGGGGAGCTGTTTTTT	CASSPKGIRGGELFF
NA	TRBV5-4	NA	TRBJ2-5	TGTGCCAGCAGCTTGGACGCGAACCAAGAGACCCAGTACTTC	CASSLDANQETQYF
NA	TRBV20-1	NA	TRBJ1-2	TGCAGTGCTAGTACGACAGGAATATCAAGTGGCTACACCTTC	CSASTTGISSGYTF
once	TRBV10-2	NA	TRBJ2-2	TGCGCCAGCAGTGAGGTGACAGCTAACACCGGGGAGCTGTTTTTT	CASSEVTANTGELFF
NA	TRBV6-6	TRBD1	TRBJ1-5	TGTGCCAGCAGCCCCGACAGGGCTTCGCGGCCCCAGCATTTT	CASSPDRASRPQHF
few	TRBV18	TRBD1	TRBJ2-1	TGTGCCAGCTCACCACTGGACAGGGGAGCCCAGTTCTTC	CASSPLDRGAQFF
few	TRBV4-2	TRBD2	TRBJ2-3	TGTGCCAGCAGCCAAGACTGGAGCGGGAACACAGATACGCAGTATTTT	CASSQDWSGNTDTQYF
NA	TRBV29-1	NA	TRBJ1-5	TGCAGCGTTGTTTTTGGGGGCGAACAGCCCCAGCATTTT	CSVVFGGEQPQHF
once	TRBV19	NA	TRBJ2-5	TGTGCCAGTAGTCCCCTGGGGAGGGAGACCCAGTACTTC	CASSPLGRETQYF
NA	TRBV6-1	NA	TRBJ1-6	TGTGCCAGCAGTGAATTAATGGGGCTTAGCTCCTATAATTCACCCCTCCACTTT	CASSELMGLSSYNSPLHF
NA	TRBV7-3	NA	TRBJ1-1	TGTGCCAGCAGCCCCAAGGGACTTTCCCCCCTGAACACTGAAGCTTTCTTT	CASSPKGLSPLNTEAFF
NA	TRBV7-9	NA	TRBJ1-2	TGTGCCAGCAGCCCTGGGGACTATGGCTACACCTTC	CASSPGDYGYTF
NA	TRBV19	NA	TRBJ1-5	TGTGCCAGTAACGAGAGGGGTTCAAATCAGCCCCAGCATTTT	CASNERGSNQPQHF
once	TRBV5-1	NA	TRBJ2-2	TGCGCCAGCAGCTTGGTGGGGACCTCGGGGTTACTCACCGGGGAGCTGTTTTTT	CASSLVGTSGLLTGELFF
NA	TRBV7-9	TRBD1	TRBJ1-2	TGTGCCAGCAGCGTACTAGGGGGCAGCGAGAACTATGGCTACACCTTC	CASSVLGGSENYGYTF
NA	TRBV6-1	TRBD1	TRBJ2-1	TGTGCCAGCAGTGATAGGGACAGGGGGCGGGATGAGCAGTTCTTC	CASSDRDRGRDEQFF
NA	TRBV10-1	NA	TRBJ2-2	TGCGCCAGCAGTTGGGACTCGAGGAACACCGGGGAGCTGTTTTTT	CASSWDSRNTGELFF
NA	TRBV24-1	NA	TRBJ1-2	TGTGCCACCAGTCCCCGTTCGGGCGAGGGTAACTATGGCTACACCTTC	CATSPRSGEGNYGYTF
NA	TRBV30	NA	TRBJ1-2	TGTGCCTGGAGCCAGGGGAAGGGTGGCTACACCTTC	CAWSQGKGGYTF
NA	TRBV19	NA	TRBJ1-2	TGTGCCAGTAGCCCTCGGGGGGACTATGGCTACACCTTC	CASSPRGDYGYTF
NA	TRBV5-1	TRBD1	TRBJ2-2	TGCGCCAGCAGCCCACATCGGACAGGGGGCACCGGGGAGCTGTTTTTT	CASSPHRTGGTGELFF
NA	TRBV6-5	TRBD1	TRBJ1-2	TGTGCCAGCAGTTACACTCTGCAGGGGGGAGGCTACACCTTC	CASSYTLQGGGYTF
NA	TRBV4-3	TRBD2	TRBJ2-3	TGCGCCAGCAGCCAAGCTGGACTAGCGGGGGGGCCTAAGTATTTT	CASSQAGLAGGPKYF
NA	TRBV7-9	TRBD1	TRBJ1-5	TGTGCCAGCAGGACAGGGGGGAGGCAGCCCCAGCATTTT	CASRTGGRQPQHF